Listed here is a single T cell receptor (beta chain). This record comes from a study of blood T cell repertoires in COVID-19. Clinical histories supplied by participants themselves formed the basis of cohort assignment. Original methodology: Amplification with reference gene primers provided the estimates of nucleated cell counts. The repertoire was sequenced with immunoSEQ multiplex PCR; TCRdb's copy has only in-frame clones and lacks some. Clone size and the V and J calls come from that table; the DNA yielded D and trimming. The sample yields 250,000 to 400,000 clones, around 90% seen once. V was pared by 0 bases and J by 6 bases, with 12 bases between. The CDR3 runs to 14 residues. The germline gives CDR1 SGHKS, CDR2 YYEKEE (reference sequence).

Sample: PBMCs or T cells enriched from blood (not recorded which). The V call is TRBV5-5, the J call TRBJ1-2; no definite D call. The source of this sequence is a man aged 55 to 70 who had recovered from COVID-19. In DNA form, the CDR3 reads TGTGCCAGCAGCTTGGATCTCGGCGGGGATGGCTACACCTTC. It codes for CASSLDLGGDGYTF.